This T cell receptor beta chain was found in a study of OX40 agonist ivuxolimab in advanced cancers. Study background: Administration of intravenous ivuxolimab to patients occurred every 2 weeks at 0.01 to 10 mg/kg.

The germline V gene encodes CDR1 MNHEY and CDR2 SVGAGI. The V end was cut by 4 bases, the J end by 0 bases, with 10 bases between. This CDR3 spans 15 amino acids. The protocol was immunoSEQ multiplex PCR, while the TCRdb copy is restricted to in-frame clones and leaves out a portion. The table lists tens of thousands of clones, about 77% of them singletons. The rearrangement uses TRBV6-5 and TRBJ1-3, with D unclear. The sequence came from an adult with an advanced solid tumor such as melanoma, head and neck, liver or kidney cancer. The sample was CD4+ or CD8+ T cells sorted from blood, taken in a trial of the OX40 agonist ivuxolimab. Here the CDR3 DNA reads TGTGCCAGCAGTTCCCCGAGGATCTCTGGAAACACCATATATTTT. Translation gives CASSSPRISGNTIYF.